Following are 23 T cell receptor beta chains from one sample sequenced in a study of control samples from healthy donors and cancer patients. Generated by immunoSEQ multiplex PCR, the TCRdb table keeps only in-frame clones and is missing some. The sample records under 65,000 clones, 80% to 90% being singletons. The sequenced sample was PBMCs. All receptors derive from a woman aged 50 to 65 with lung cancer.

V and J are TRBV29-1 and TRBJ1-3, with D perhaps matching TRBD1 (6 bases). V was pared by 0 bases and J by 2 bases, with 14 bases between. The CDR3 has 16 residues. Germline V CDR1 and CDR2: SQVTM, ANQGSEA. CDR3 loop: CSVEDMGGRPGNTIYF. CDR3 DNA: TGCAGCGTTGAAGATATGGGGGGCAGGCCTGGAAACACCATATATTTT.

J is TRBJ1-1 and V is TRBV7-8; D gene ambiguous. V lost 2 bases and J lost 6, with 16 bases in between. Germline loops: CDR1 SGHVS, CDR2 FQNEAQ. This CDR3 is built from 15 residues. CDR3 nucleotides: TGTGCCAGCAGCTTAACTCTACTGCAGAGACCTGAAGCTTTCTTT. This encodes CASSLTLLQRPEAFF. Full variable domain (rest looked up from reference TRBV7-8 and TRBJ1-1): GAGVSQSPRYKVAKRGQDVALRCDPISGHVSLFWYQQALGQGPEFLTYFQNEAQLDKSGLPSDRFFAERPEGSVSTLKIQRTQQEDSAVYLCASSLTLLQRPEAFFGQGTRLTVV.

This chain uses TRBV4-1 with TRBJ1-5; D ambiguous. The V end lost 3 bases, the J end lost 4 bases, and 10 bases lay between the germline ends. The CDR3 is 14 amino acids. Germline CDR1 and CDR2: MGHRA and YSYEKL. CDR3 residues: CASSQGGPNQPQHF. In nucleotides, the CDR3 is TGCGCCAGCAGCCAGGGTGGTCCGAATCAGCCCCAGCATTTT.

The chain uses TRBV18 and TRBJ2-7; D perhaps matches TRBD2 (5 bases). The CDR3 totals 11 residues. V was trimmed by 5 bases and J by 5 bases, leaving 7 bases between them. The germline V gene has CDR1 KGHSH and CDR2 LQKENI. For the CDR3, the DNA is TGTGCCAGCTCATCCGGGGACGAGCAGTACTTC. It yields the protein CASSSGDEQYF.

As concerns this clone: This same CDR3 is encoded by further DNA sequences in the sample. V and J are TRBV3-1 (or the pseudogene TRBV3-2) and TRBJ1-1; D remains unclear. Trimming left V 1 base short and J 11 bases short, with 11 bases between. Germline V lookup: CDR1 LGHDT, CDR2 YNNKEL (reference sequence). This CDR3 has 12 amino acids. The CDR3 region is CASSQVGIGAFF. In DNA, the CDR3 is TGTGCCAGCAGCCAAGTAGGCATAGGCGCTTTCTTT.

The V call is TRBV7-8, the J call TRBJ2-3; D is undetermined. Germline V gene data show CDR1 as SGHVS and CDR2 as FQNEAQ. The V end was cut by 6 bases, the J end by 0 bases, with 16 bases between. CDR3 length: 16 residues. The CDR3 sequence: CASRVLGGSSTDTQYF. In DNA, the CDR3 is TGTGCCAGCAGGGTATTAGGTGGTTCTAGCACAGATACGCAGTATTTT.

This rearrangement joins TRBV7-3 to TRBJ1-4; D not certain. This CDR3 is 10 amino acids long. CDR1 is SGHTA and CDR2 is FQGTGA in the germline V gene. Here the CDR3 reads CNCPNEKLFF. The DNA of the CDR3 is TGTAATTGCCCTAATGAAAAACTGTTTTTT.

This chain joins TRBV12-3 or TRBV12-4 and TRBJ1-2; D remains ambiguous. There are 11 residues in the CDR3. Trimming stripped 7 bases from V and 8 bases from J, with 11 bases between. CDR3 sequence reads: CASTPGIGYTF. CDR3 coding DNA: TGTGCCAGCACGCCGGGCATAGGCTACACCTTC.

V and J are TRBV5-1 and TRBJ1-4; D gene ambiguous. The CDR3 consists of 13 residues. The V end lost 6 bases, the J end lost 8 bases, and 14 bases lay between the germline ends. CDR1 is SGHRS and CDR2 is YFSETQ in the germline V gene. Written as DNA, the CDR3 is TGCGCCAGCACTTCCGGGCCAGGCGAAAAACTGTTTTTT. Residues: CASTSGPGEKLFF.

Notes on this clone: Additional DNA sequences in this sample encode the identical CDR3. The CDR3 loop is CASSYGGNEKLFF. The CDR3 DNA sequence: TGTGCCAGCAGTTACGGGGGTAATGAAAAACTGTTTTTT. The chain joins TRBV6-5 to TRBJ1-4; the D gene is possibly TRBD1 (5 bases). Germline lookup yields CDR1 MNHEY and CDR2 SVGAGI. V dropped 2 bases and J dropped 4 bases, with 5 bases sitting between them. CDR3 size: 13 residues.

The chain uses TRBV28 and TRBJ1-5; TRBD1 matches 7 bases. The CDR3 spans 16 residues. Looked up from germline, CDR1 is MDHEN and CDR2 is SYDVKM. With V trimmed by 4 bases and J by 5 bases, 11 bases remained unmatched. CDR3 DNA: TGTGCCAGCAGTTCCCCCGAAGGGGGCGAATATCAGCCCCAGCATTTT. Translation gives CASSSPEGGEYQPQHF.

The rearrangement joins TRBV5-1 to TRBJ1-1; D is ambiguous. This CDR3 is built from 14 residues. V lost 0 bases and J lost 3, with 9 bases in between. Germline V gene sequence: CDR1 SGHRS, CDR2 YFSETQ. The DNA for the CDR3 is TGCGCCAGCAGCTTGGACGGGCTAGACACTGAAGCTTTCTTT. Its protein product is CASSLDGLDTEAFF.

The chain joins TRBV29-1 to TRBJ1-1; possible D gene TRBD1, 5 bases. V gave up 2 bases and J gave up 4 bases, with 14 bases separating them. This CDR3 comprises 14 residues. Germline CDR1 SQVTM, CDR2 ANQGSEA. CDR3 sequence (DNA): TGCAGCGTTGAACTGGGGGGGTTTGGCACTGAAGCTTTCTTT. Translation gives CSVELGGFGTEAFF.

V usage is TRBV6-1 and J usage is TRBJ1-1, with D hard to call. The CDR3 runs 13 residues. Looked up from germline, CDR1 is MNHNS and CDR2 is SASEGT. The V end was cut by 3 bases, the J end by 1 base, with 6 bases between. The CDR3 nucleotides read TGTGCCAGCAGTGACGGGAGGAACACTGAAGCTTTCTTT. It codes for CASSDGRNTEAFF.

The V call is TRBV3-1 (or the pseudogene TRBV3-2), the J call TRBJ2-5; D possibly matches TRBD1 or TRBD2 (5 bases each). CDR1 LGHDT and CDR2 YNNKEL come from the germline V gene (reference sequence). The CDR3 covers 15 residues. V shed 4 bases and J shed 4 bases, with 16 bases lying between them. CDR3 protein: CASSREQGTGETQYF. The CDR3 nucleotides read TGTGCCAGCAGCCGGGAGCAGGGTACTGGAGAGACCCAGTACTTC.

The V call is TRBV5-8, the J call TRBJ1-5, with D maybe TRBD1 (5 bases). Germline V gene lookup returns CDR1 SGHTS and CDR2 YDEGEE. The germline V and J ends were trimmed by 2 bases and 6 bases, with 12 bases remaining between them. The CDR3 contains 14 residues. Here the CDR3 DNA reads TGTGCCAGCAGCTTTAGGGGTGGAGGTCAGCCCCAGCATTTT. This codes for CASSFRGGGQPQHF.

The chain joins TRBV20-1 to TRBJ2-3; D gene uncertain. This CDR3 is built from 12 residues. Germline V lookup: CDR1 DFQATT, CDR2 SNEGSKA (reference sequence). Trimming removed 3 bases at V and 2 bases at J, with 6 bases between. The CDR3 region is CSASFPTDTQYF. In DNA, the CDR3 is TGCAGTGCTAGTTTTCCCACAGATACGCAGTATTTT.

The V and J genes are TRBV12-5 and TRBJ1-1; no reliable D call. V dropped 7 bases and J dropped 0 bases, with 12 bases sitting between them. This CDR3 comprises 14 residues. The germline CDR1 and CDR2 sequences are LGHNT and FRNRAP. CDR3 sequence reads: CASVLFPLNTEAFF. The DNA for the CDR3 is TGTGCTAGTGTCCTCTTCCCTTTGAACACTGAAGCTTTCTTT.

The CDR3 protein is CASSLIQETQYF. CDR3 sequence (DNA): TGCGCCAGCAGCCTAATACAAGAGACCCAGTACTTC. This chain joins TRBV5-1 and TRBJ2-5; D uncertain. V was trimmed by 4 bases and J by 2 bases, leaving 6 bases between them. Germline CDR1 SGHRS, CDR2 YFSETQ. The CDR3 covers 12 residues.

The chain carries TRBV9 and TRBJ1-3; tentatively, D is TRBD1 (5 bases). Germline V CDR1 and CDR2: SGDLS, YYNGEE. This CDR3 contains 17 residues. V was cut by 6 bases and J by 0 bases, with 19 bases left in between. In DNA, the CDR3 is TGTGCCAGCACCCCCGGCTTGGCAGGGTCCTCTGGAAACACCATATATTTT. It translates to CASTPGLAGSSGNTIYF.

The chain uses TRBV24-1 and TRBJ2-3, with 11 bases lining up with TRBD1. Germline CDR1 and CDR2: KGHDR and SFDVKD. The length of the CDR3 is 16 residues. Losses at the gene ends were 4 bases for V and 6 bases for J; bases not matched to a gene: 8. The CDR3 coding sequence is TGTGCCACCAGTGAAGGACAGGGGGCCCGCGTTGATACGCAGTATTTT. Its protein is CATSEGQGARVDTQYF.

The rearrangement uses TRBV5-5 and TRBJ2-2, with TRBD1 identical over 7 bases. The V and J ends lost 2 bases and 0 bases, in that order; junction bases with no gene match: 4. The CDR3 runs to 16 residues. CDR1 is SGHKS, CDR2 YYEKEE, per germline (reference sequence). The CDR3 loop reads CASSFPGGSNTGELFF. The CDR3 DNA reads as TGTGCCAGCAGCTTCCCAGGGGGTTCGAACACCGGGGAGCTGTTTTTT.

The chain joins TRBV6-5 to TRBJ1-1, with D possibly being TRBD1 (5 bases). Germline values: CDR1 MNHEY, CDR2 SVGAGI. V lost 4 bases and J 2 bases, leaving 11 bases between the germline ends. This CDR3 is 14 amino acids long. Written as DNA, the CDR3 is TGTGCCAGCAGTTTCTCAGGGTCCAACACTGAAGCTTTCTTT. It encodes CASSFSGSNTEAFF.